The 14 T cell receptor beta chains below were found in one sample sequenced in a study of CD4+ T cells in melanoma. Method: immunoSEQ multiplex PCR; TCRdb's copy keeps in-frame clones and lacks some. Of 15,000 to 20,000 clones in the sample, 83% were seen once. Sequencing was carried out using cells from a culture (not recorded whether cultured in vitro). The receptors here all came from a human donor with melanoma.

The rearrangement uses TRBV9 and TRBJ1-1, with a possible D match to TRBD1 (6 bases). From germline, CDR1 is SGDLS and CDR2 YYNGEE. Between the trimmed V and J ends, which lost 4 bases and 1 base, there was a span of 14 bases. CDR3 size: 15 residues. The CDR3 is CASSLQGPPNTEAFF. The CDR3 DNA reads as TGTGCCAGCAGCCTACAGGGACCACCGAACACTGAAGCTTTCTTT.

This rearrangement joins TRBV5-1 to TRBJ2-2, with TRBD2 identical over 10 bases. The ends lost 4 bases at V and 2 bases at J; junction bases unmatched: 11. CDR3 length: 18 amino acids. Germline CDR1 reads SGHRS; CDR2 reads YFSETQ. The CDR3 DNA reads as TGCGCCAGCAGCCCCGGCGCTAGCGGGGGCGATAACACCGGGGAGCTGTTTTTT. Its protein is CASSPGASGGDNTGELFF.

This chain connects TRBV7-9 to TRBJ2-4; 12 bases are shared with TRBD2. Germline CDR1 and CDR2: SEHNR and FQNEAQ (reference sequence). The length of the CDR3 is 17 residues. Trimming took 4 bases from V and 4 from J; bases not matched to a gene: 8. The CDR3 is CASSSLKTSGGKNIQYF. The CDR3 DNA reads TGTGCCAGCAGCTCTTTGAAGACTAGCGGGGGAAAAAACATTCAGTACTTC.

Comment on this clone: This sequence is one base from a far larger clone and is likely a read error. The chain employs TRBV29-1 and TRBJ2-7, with a possible D match to TRBD2 (7 bases). The germline gives CDR1 SQVTM, CDR2 ANQGSEA. The CDR3 contains 13 residues. The CDR3 sequence is CGVIRGAGYEQYF. The CDR3 DNA follows: TGCGGCGTCATCCGGGGGGCCGGTTACGAGCAGTACTTC.

V usage is TRBV5-4 and J usage is TRBJ2-1; D is unclear. This CDR3 has 15 residues. Trimming stripped 3 bases from V and 7 bases from J, with 17 bases between. The germline V gene encodes CDR1 SGHNT and CDR2 YYREEE (reference sequence). The CDR3 loop is CASSSLQWGWNEQFF. The CDR3 nucleotides are TGTGCCAGCAGCTCCCTACAATGGGGTTGGAATGAGCAGTTCTTC.

The chain combines TRBV9 with TRBJ2-7, with D perhaps being TRBD1 or TRBD2 (5 bases each). The V and J ends lost 4 bases and 1 base respectively, with 18 bases between them. Per the germline V gene, CDR1 is SGDLS and CDR2 is YYNGEE. The CDR3 has 16 residues. CDR3 residues: CASSTHTGTGSYEQYF. The CDR3 region has the DNA TGTGCCAGCAGCACCCACACCGGGACGGGTTCCTACGAGCAGTACTTC. The complete variable domain, with remaining parts taken from reference TRBV9 and TRBJ2-7, reads DSGVTQTPKHLITATGQRVTLRCSPRSGDLSVYWYQQSLDQGLQFLIQYYNGEERAKGNILERFSAQQFPDLHSELNLSSLELGDSALYFCASSTHTGTGSYEQYFGPGTRLTVT.

The chain recombines TRBV18 with TRBJ2-7; 11 positions agree with TRBD1. Trimming removed 6 bases from V and 4 bases from J; junction bases left unmatched: 8. This CDR3 is 15 amino acids long. Germline lookup yields CDR1 KGHSH and CDR2 LQKENI. CDR3 residues: CASSPGTGGSYEQYF. The CDR3 bases are TGTGCCAGCTCCCCCGGGACAGGGGGGTCGTACGAGCAGTACTTC.

The chain links TRBV18 to TRBJ1-1; D is undetermined. Germline-derived CDR1 and CDR2 are KGHSH and LQKENI. Trimming took 0 bases from V and 0 from J, leaving 5 bases between them. The CDR3 totals 14 residues. The CDR3 coding sequence is TGTGCCAGCTCACCACCGTCAGTGAACACTGAAGCTTTCTTT. This codes for CASSPPSVNTEAFF. Together with reference TRBV18 and TRBJ1-1, the CDR3 gives the full variable domain: NAGVMQNPRHLVRRRGQEARLRCSPMKGHSHVYWYRQLPEEGLKFMVYLQKENIIDESGMPKERFSAEFPKEGPSILRIQQVVRGDSAAYFCASSPPSVNTEAFFGQGTRLTVV.

V gene TRBV4-1 combines with J gene TRBJ2-4, with TRBD2 matching 11 bases. Trimming removed 0 bases from V and 15 bases from J; junction bases left unmatched: 10. The CDR3 is made up of 15 amino acids. Germline-derived CDR1 and CDR2 are MGHRA and YSYEKL. The CDR3 DNA sequence: TGCGCCAGCAGCCAAGAAAGTTCTAGCGGGGGGACCACGTACTTC. This sequence encodes CASSQESSSGGTTYF.

The gene calls are TRBV5-1 and TRBJ2-5, with TRBD1 matching over 7 bases. Germline CDR1 and CDR2: SGHRS and YFSETQ. The CDR3 covers 17 residues. The junction had 13 bases not matched to a gene; V was cut back by 0 bases and J by 5 bases. The CDR3 reads CASSLENVFRGSETQYF. The CDR3 nucleotides read TGCGCCAGCAGCTTGGAAAATGTATTCAGGGGGTCGGAGACCCAGTACTTC. The full variable domain, completed using reference TRBV5-1 and TRBJ2-5, is KAGVTQTPRYLIKTRGQQVTLSCSPISGHRSVSWYQQTPGQGLQFLFEYFSETQRNKGNFPGRFSGRQFSNSRSEMNVSTLELGDSALYLCASSLENVFRGSETQYFGPGTRLLVL.

The chain carries TRBV2 and TRBJ2-1, with D maybe TRBD2 (7 bases). The CDR3 runs 15 residues. Per germline, CDR1 SNHLY and CDR2 FYNNEI. CDR3 sequence reads: CGSGPEGGIYNEQFF. The CDR3 nucleotides are TGTGGCTCAGGGCCGGAGGGGGGGATATACAATGAGCAGTTCTTC.

The chain has TRBV30 and TRBJ2-7; D not certain. Trimming took 2 bases from V and 3 from J, leaving 8 bases between them. The CDR3 totals 12 residues. Germline V gives CDR1 GTSNPN, CDR2 SVGIG (reference sequence). CDR3 region: CAWSFENYEQYF. Here the CDR3 DNA reads TGTGCCTGGAGTTTTGAGAACTACGAGCAGTACTTC.

The rearrangement uses TRBV23-1 and TRBJ1-1; D is unresolved. TRBV23-1 is an open reading frame, and its role is uncertain. This CDR3 is built from 11 residues. Trimming left V 4 bases short and J 6 bases short, with 6 bases between. CDR3 sequence reads: CASSLRPEAFF. In DNA form, the CDR3 reads TGCGCCAGCAGTCTCCGGCCTGAAGCTTTCTTT.

The V gene is TRBV14, the J gene TRBJ1-1; D is undetermined. V was clipped by 4 bases and J by 2 bases, with 11 bases between them. CDR3 length: 14 amino acids. Germline V lookup: CDR1 SGHDN, CDR2 FVKESK. The CDR3 region has the DNA TGTGCCAGCAGCCGCGAGGCCCGAAACACTGAAGCTTTCTTT. This codes for CASSREARNTEAFF.